What follows are 14 T cell receptor beta chains derived from one specimen sequenced in a study of blood T cell repertoires in COVID-19. Repertoires were generated with immunoSEQ multiplex PCR, while TCRdb's copy carries only in-frame clones and drops some. The sample lists 200,000 to 300,000 clones, around 88% occurring once. The sequenced sample was peripheral blood. The receptors here all came from a woman in her thirties who had recovered from COVID-19.

The chain's CDR3 is CSVSRRAQANNYGYTF. In nucleotides, the CDR3 is TGCAGCGTTTCACGAAGGGCACAGGCCAACAACTATGGCTACACCTTC. This sequence joins TRBV29-1 and TRBJ1-2; perhaps TRBD1 as D (5 bases). This CDR3 contains 16 residues. Germline V CDR1 and CDR2: SQVTM, ANQGSEA. V was shortened by 5 bases and J by 2 bases, with 21 bases between the two germline ends.

This chain connects TRBV13 to TRBJ2-7, with 9 nucleotides matching TRBD2. Trimming removed 7 bases from V and 2 bases from J; junction bases left unmatched: 3. This CDR3 comprises 13 residues. Per the germline V gene, CDR1 is PRHDT and CDR2 is FYEKMQ (reference sequence). The CDR3 is CASNERGAYEQYF. The DNA for the CDR3 is TGTGCCAGCAACGAGCGGGGGGCCTACGAGCAGTACTTC.

The chain links TRBV19 to TRBJ2-3; TRBD2 aligns across 13 bases. Looked up from germline, CDR1 is LNHDA and CDR2 is SQIVND (reference sequence). V was clipped by 5 bases and J by 4 bases; unmatched bases: 9. The CDR3 is made up of 17 amino acids. CDR3: CASSSTRLAGGADTQYF. The CDR3 DNA sequence: TGTGCCAGTAGTTCCACAAGACTAGCGGGGGGAGCAGATACGCAGTATTTT.

Regarding this clone: The same CDR3 is also encoded by other DNA sequences in this sample. The rearrangement links TRBV18 to TRBJ1-2; 7 bases match TRBD1. Germline V gives CDR1 KGHSH, CDR2 LQKENI. CDR3 size: 13 residues. V was pared by 3 bases and J by 3 bases, with 1 base of the junction left unmatched. DNA for the CDR3: TGTGCCAGCTCACCCGGGACAGACTATGGCTACACCTTC. It encodes CASSPGTDYGYTF. The full variable domain, with the rest looked up from reference TRBV18 and TRBJ1-2, is NAGVMQNPRHLVRRRGQEARLRCSPMKGHSHVYWYRQLPEEGLKFMVYLQKENIIDESGMPKERFSAEFPKEGPSILRIQQVVRGDSAAYFCASSPGTDYGYTFGSGTRLTVV.

V usage is TRBV6-5 and J usage is TRBJ1-2; 8 nucleotides agree with TRBD1. The length of the CDR3 is 16 residues. After removal of 4 bases from V and 8 bases from J, the junction contained 15 bases not matched to a gene. Germline V gene data show CDR1 as MNHEY and CDR2 as SVGAGI. DNA for the CDR3: TGTGCCAGCAGTTGGGTGGGACAGGATTGGGCGGGAGGCTACACCTTC. Its protein is CASSWVGQDWAGGYTF.

The V gene is TRBV7-8, the J gene TRBJ1-4, with 7 bases identical to TRBD1. Germline-derived CDR1 and CDR2 are SGHVS and FQNEAQ. V lost 5 bases to trimming and J lost 4 bases; unmatched junction nucleotides: 7. This CDR3 comprises 15 residues. The CDR3 here is CASSPDRFLNEKLFF. The CDR3 region has the DNA TGTGCCAGCAGCCCGGACAGGTTCCTTAATGAAAAACTGTTTTTT. The whole variable domain, filled in from reference TRBV7-8 and TRBJ1-4, reads GAGVSQSPRYKVAKRGQDVALRCDPISGHVSLFWYQQALGQGPEFLTYFQNEAQLDKSGLPSDRFFAERPEGSVSTLKIQRTQQEDSAVYLCASSPDRFLNEKLFFGSGTQLSVL.

The CDR3 is CASSYGTWEETQYF. The CDR3 DNA reads TGTGCCAGCAGTTATGGGACTTGGGAAGAGACCCAGTACTTC. The genes are TRBV6-2 or TRBV6-3 and TRBJ2-5; D possibly corresponds to TRBD2 (6 bases). The germline V gene has CDR1 MNHEY and CDR2 SVGEGT. Trimming took 3 bases from V and 3 from J, leaving 11 bases between them. The CDR3 length is 14 residues.

This clone turned up a few times. The CDR3 DNA follows: TGTGCCAGCAGCTTAGGAGTAGGCAGGGGGGTACCCCAGCATTTT. Translated, it gives CASSLGVGRGVPQHF. The chain carries TRBV7-2 and TRBJ1-5; 7 positions agree with TRBD1. V lost 1 base and J lost 10; bases outside the gene matches: 10. Per the germline V gene, CDR1 is SGHTA and CDR2 is FQGNSA. CDR3 size: 15 residues.

The chain uses TRBV9 and TRBJ1-1, with D possibly matching TRBD1 (6 bases). This CDR3 region has 13 residues. Germline CDR1 is SGDLS and CDR2 is YYNGEE. The ends were cut back, 4 bases at V and 5 bases at J, with 12 bases in the middle. The DNA for the CDR3 is TGTGCCAGCAGCCAGGGGTCGGGGACTGAAGCTTTCTTT. It is translated as CASSQGSGTEAFF.

The CDR3, as DNA: TGTGCCAGCAGCCCCAGTGGCTCCTACAATGAGCAGTTCTTC. It specifies CASSPSGSYNEQFF. V is TRBV27 and J is TRBJ2-1, with D uncertain. Trimming took 6 bases from V and 0 from J, leaving 9 bases between them. This CDR3 spans 14 amino acids. Per germline, CDR1 MNHEY and CDR2 SMNVEV (reference sequence).

The rearrangement joins TRBV6-1 to TRBJ2-7; the match to TRBD2 covers 7 bases. CDR3 size: 13 residues. V lost 1 base to trimming and J lost 13 bases; unmatched junction nucleotides: 10. Per germline, CDR1 MNHNS and CDR2 SASEGT. CDR3: CASSEGEGTGQYF. The CDR3 coding sequence is TGTGCCAGCAGTGAAGGGGAGGGAACGGGCCAATACTTC.

This clone came up once. The V and J genes are TRBV30 and TRBJ2-2; perhaps TRBD2 as D (7 bases). From germline, CDR1 is GTSNPN and CDR2 SVGIG (reference sequence). Trimming took off 3 bases at V and 7 bases at J, with 15 bases between the two ends. The CDR3 loop spans 14 amino acids. The CDR3 protein is CAWRSRGGVGELFF. For the CDR3, the DNA is TGTGCCTGGAGGAGTAGAGGGGGGGTCGGGGAGCTGTTTTTT. Full variable domain (rest looked up from reference TRBV30 and TRBJ2-2): SQTIHQWPATLVQPVGSPLSLECTVEGTSNPNLYWYRQAAGRGLQLLFYSVGIGQISSEVPQNLSASRPQDRQFILSSKKLLLSDSGFYLCAWRSRGGVGELFFGEGSRLTVL.

A single count supports this clone. The CDR3, as DNA: TGTGCCAGCAGCTTTACAGGGATCAATGGGGCCAACGTCCTGACTTTC. It specifies CASSFTGINGANVLTF. V gene TRBV5-5 combines with J gene TRBJ2-6, with D maybe TRBD1 (6 bases). CDR1 and CDR2 (germline): SGHKS, YYEKEE (reference sequence). Trimming cost V 2 bases and J 3 bases, with 12 bases left between them. The CDR3 covers 16 residues.

The chain uses TRBV30 and TRBJ2-1, with 8 bases matching TRBD2. The CDR3 extends over 15 amino acids. The junction had 7 bases not matched to a gene; V was cut back by 2 bases and J by 4 bases. Germline V gives CDR1 GTSNPN, CDR2 SVGIG (reference sequence). The CDR3 spells CAWSPAGGPYNEQFF. CDR3 bases: TGTGCCTGGAGTCCGGCGGGGGGCCCTTACAATGAGCAGTTCTTC.